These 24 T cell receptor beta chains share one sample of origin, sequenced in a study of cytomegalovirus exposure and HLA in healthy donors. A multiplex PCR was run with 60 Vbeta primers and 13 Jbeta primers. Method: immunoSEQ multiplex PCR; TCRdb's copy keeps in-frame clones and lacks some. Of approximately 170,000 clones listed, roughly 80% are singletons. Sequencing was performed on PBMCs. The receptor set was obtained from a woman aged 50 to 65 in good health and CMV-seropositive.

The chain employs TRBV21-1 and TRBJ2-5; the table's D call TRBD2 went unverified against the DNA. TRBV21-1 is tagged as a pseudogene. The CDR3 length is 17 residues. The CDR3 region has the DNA TGTGCCAGCAGCACCGGGACTAGCGGGAGACGGGCTGAGACCCAGTACTTC. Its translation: CASSTGTSGRRAETQYF.

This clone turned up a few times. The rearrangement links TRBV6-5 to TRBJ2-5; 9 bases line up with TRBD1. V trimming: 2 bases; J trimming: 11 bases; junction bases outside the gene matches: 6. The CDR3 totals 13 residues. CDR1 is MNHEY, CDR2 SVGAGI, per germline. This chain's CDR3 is CASSYGTGSEQYF. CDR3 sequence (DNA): TGTGCCAGCAGTTACGGGACAGGGAGTGAGCAGTACTTC.

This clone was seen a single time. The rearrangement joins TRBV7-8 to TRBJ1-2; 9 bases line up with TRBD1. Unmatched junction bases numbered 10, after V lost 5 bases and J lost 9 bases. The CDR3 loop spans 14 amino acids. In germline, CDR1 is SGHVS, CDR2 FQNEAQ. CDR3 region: CASSTTRQGGSYTF. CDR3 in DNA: TGTGCCAGCAGCACAACCCGACAGGGGGGTAGCTACACCTTC.

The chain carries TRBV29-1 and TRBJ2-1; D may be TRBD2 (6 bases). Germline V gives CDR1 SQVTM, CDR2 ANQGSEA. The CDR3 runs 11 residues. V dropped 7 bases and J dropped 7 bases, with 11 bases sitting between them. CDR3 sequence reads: CSAALANEQFF. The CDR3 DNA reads TGCAGCGCCGCACTAGCAAATGAGCAGTTCTTC.

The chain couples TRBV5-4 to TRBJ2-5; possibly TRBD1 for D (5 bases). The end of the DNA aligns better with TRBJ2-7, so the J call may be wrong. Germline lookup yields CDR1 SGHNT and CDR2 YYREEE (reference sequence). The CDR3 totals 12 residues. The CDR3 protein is CASSFTGYEQYF. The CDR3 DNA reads TGTGCCAGCAGTTTTACAGGCTACGAGCAGTACTTC.

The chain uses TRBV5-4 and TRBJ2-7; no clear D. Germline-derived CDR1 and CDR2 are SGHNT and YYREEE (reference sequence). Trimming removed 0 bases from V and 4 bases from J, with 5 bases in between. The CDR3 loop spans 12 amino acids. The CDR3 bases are TGTGCCAGCAGCTTGGAACAGTACGAGCAGTACTTC. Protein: CASSLEQYEQYF.

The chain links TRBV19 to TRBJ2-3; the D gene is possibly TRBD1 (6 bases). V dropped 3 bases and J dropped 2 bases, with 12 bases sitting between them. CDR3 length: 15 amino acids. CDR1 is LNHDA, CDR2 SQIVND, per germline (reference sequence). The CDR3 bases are TGTGCCAGTAGTATCGTTGCAGGGGACACAGATACGCAGTATTTT. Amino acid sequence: CASSIVAGDTDTQYF.

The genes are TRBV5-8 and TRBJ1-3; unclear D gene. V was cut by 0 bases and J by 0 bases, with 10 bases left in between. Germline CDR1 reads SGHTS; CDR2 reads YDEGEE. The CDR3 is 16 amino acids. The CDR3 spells CASSLGLANSGNTIYF. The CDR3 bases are TGTGCCAGCAGCTTGGGACTGGCGAACTCTGGAAACACCATATATTTT.

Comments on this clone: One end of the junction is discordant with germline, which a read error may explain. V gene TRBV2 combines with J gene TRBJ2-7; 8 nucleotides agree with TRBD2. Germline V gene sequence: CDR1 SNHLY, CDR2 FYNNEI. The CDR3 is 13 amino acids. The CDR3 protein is CASSEAEVGTSAF. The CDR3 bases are TGTGCCAGCAGTGAAGCTGAGGTTGGGACTAGTGCTTTC.

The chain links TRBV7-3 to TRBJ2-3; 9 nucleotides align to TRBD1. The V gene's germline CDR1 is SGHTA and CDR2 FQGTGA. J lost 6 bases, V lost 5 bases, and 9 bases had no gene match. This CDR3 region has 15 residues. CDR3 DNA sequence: TGTGCCAGCAGCACAACAGGGGGCGCGATGGATACGCAGTATTTT. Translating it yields CASSTTGGAMDTQYF.

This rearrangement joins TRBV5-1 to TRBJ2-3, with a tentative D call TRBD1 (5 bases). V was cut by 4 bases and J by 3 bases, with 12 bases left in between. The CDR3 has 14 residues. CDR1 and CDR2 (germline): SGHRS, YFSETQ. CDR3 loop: CASSTNPGTDTQYF. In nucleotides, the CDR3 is TGCGCCAGCAGCACCAACCCAGGGACAGATACGCAGTATTTT.

CDR3 amino acids: CASSEGVSPGELFF. DNA of the CDR3: TGTGCCAGCAGTGAGGGTGTTTCTCCCGGGGAGCTGTTTTTT. The rearrangement uses TRBV9 and TRBJ2-2, with D perhaps TRBD2 (5 bases). Trimming pared 5 bases from V and 6 bases from J, leaving 14 bases between. Germline-derived CDR1 and CDR2 are SGDLS and YYNGEE. CDR3 length equals 14 residues.

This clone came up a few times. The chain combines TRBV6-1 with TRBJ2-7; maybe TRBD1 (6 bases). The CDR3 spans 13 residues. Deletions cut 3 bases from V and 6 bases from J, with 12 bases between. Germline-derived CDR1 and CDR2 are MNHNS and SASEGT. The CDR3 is CASSDNRAGEQYF. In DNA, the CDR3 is TGTGCCAGCAGTGATAACAGGGCTGGCGAGCAGTACTTC.

The CDR3, as DNA: TGTGCCAGCAGTGTGACAGACCTGACCTACGAGCAGTACTTC. This encodes CASSVTDLTYEQYF. The chain recombines TRBV6-1 with TRBJ2-7; a weak D match, TRBD1 (5 bases). V dropped 4 bases and J dropped 2 bases, with 12 bases sitting between them. CDR1 and CDR2 (germline): MNHNS, SASEGT. CDR3 length equals 14 residues.

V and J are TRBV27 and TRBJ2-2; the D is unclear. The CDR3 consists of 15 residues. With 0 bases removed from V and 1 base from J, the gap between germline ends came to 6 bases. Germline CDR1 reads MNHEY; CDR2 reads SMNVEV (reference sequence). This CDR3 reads CASSLSPGNTGELFF. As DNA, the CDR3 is TGTGCCAGCAGTTTATCGCCAGGGAACACCGGGGAGCTGTTTTTT.

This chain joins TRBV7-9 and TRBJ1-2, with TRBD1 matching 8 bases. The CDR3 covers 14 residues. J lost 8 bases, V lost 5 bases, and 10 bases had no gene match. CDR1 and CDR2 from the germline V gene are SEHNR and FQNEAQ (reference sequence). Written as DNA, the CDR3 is TGTGCCAGCAGCCTCGGGGACAGGCTACGAGGCTACACCTTC. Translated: CASSLGDRLRGYTF. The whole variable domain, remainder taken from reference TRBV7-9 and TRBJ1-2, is DTGVSQNPRHKITKRGQNVTFRCDPISEHNRLYWYRQTLGQGPEFLTYFQNEAQLEKSRLLSDRFSAERPKGSFSTLEIQRTEQGDSAMYLCASSLGDRLRGYTFGSGTRLTVV.

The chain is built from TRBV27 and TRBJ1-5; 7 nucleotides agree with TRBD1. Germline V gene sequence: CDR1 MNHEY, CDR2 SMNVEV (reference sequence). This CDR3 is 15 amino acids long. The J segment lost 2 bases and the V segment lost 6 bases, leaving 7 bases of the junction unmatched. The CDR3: CASRARGAGNQPQHF. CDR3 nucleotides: TGTGCCAGCAGGGCCAGGGGGGCTGGCAATCAGCCCCAGCATTTT.

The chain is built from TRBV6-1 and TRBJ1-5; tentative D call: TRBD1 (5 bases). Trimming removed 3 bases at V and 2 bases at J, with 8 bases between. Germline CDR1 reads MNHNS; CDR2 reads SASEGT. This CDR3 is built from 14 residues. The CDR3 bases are TGTGCCAGCAGTGAGGCAGGGCGCAATCAGCCCCAGCATTTT. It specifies CASSEAGRNQPQHF.

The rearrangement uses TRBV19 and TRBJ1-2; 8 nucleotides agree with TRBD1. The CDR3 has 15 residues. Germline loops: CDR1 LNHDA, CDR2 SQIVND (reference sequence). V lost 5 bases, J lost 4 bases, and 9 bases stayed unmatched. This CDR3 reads CASSLNRDRPYGYTF. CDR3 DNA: TGTGCCAGTAGTCTTAACCGGGACAGGCCCTATGGCTACACCTTC.

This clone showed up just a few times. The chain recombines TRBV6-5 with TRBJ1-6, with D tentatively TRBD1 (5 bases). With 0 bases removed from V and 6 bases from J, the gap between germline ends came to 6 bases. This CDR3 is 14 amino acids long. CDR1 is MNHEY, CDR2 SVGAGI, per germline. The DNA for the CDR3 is TGTGCCAGCAGTTACTCAGGGGTTAATTCACCCCTCCACTTT. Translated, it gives CASSYSGVNSPLHF.

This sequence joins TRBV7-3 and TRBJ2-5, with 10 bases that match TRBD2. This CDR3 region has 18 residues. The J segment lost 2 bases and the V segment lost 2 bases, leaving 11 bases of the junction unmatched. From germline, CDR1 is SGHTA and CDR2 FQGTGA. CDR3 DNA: TGTGCCAGCAGCTTAGGGATCCAAGCGGGGGGGCTTCAAGAGACCCAGTACTTC. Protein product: CASSLGIQAGGLQETQYF.

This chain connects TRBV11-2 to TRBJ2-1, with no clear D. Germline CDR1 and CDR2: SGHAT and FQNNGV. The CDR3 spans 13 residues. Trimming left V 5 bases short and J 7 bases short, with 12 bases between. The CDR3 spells CASSPGVANEQFF. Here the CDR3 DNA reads TGTGCCAGCAGCCCGGGTGTGGCGAATGAGCAGTTCTTC.

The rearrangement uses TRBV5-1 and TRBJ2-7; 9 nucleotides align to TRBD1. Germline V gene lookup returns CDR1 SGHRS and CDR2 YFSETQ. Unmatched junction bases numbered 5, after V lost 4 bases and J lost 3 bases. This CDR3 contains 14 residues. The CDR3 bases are TGCGCCAGCAGCCAGGGACAGGGTCGCTACGAGCAGTACTTC. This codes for CASSQGQGRYEQYF.

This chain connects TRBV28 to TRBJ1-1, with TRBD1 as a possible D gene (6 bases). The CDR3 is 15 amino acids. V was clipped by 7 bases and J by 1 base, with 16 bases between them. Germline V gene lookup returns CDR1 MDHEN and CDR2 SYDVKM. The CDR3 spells CASTASQGWNTEAFF. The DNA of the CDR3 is TGTGCCAGCACCGCTAGCCAGGGGTGGAACACTGAAGCTTTCTTT. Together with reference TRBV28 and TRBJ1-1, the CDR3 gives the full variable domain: DVKVTQSSRYLVKRTGEKVFLECVQDMDHENMFWYRQDPGLGLRLIYFSYDVKMKEKGDIPEGYSVSREKKERFSLILESASTNQTSMYLCASTASQGWNTEAFFGQGTRLTVV.